The clone carrying this TCR beta chain came up a few times. What it binds is unknown. The sample is drawn from a study of T and B cells in COVID-19 patients. Study overall: Recovered patients mostly had mild to moderate COVID-19 managed as outpatients. Whole-study findings and limits: Patients with COVID-19 reportedly showed strongly skewed T cell receptor beta variable and joining gene usage.

Each TRB amplification used about 250-550 ng of genomic DNA from blood. Trimming took off 2 bases at V and 5 bases at J, with 12 bases between the two ends. Germline V CDR1 and CDR2: MNHEY, SVGAGI. The CDR3 sequence is 15 residues long. TRB rearrangements were amplified by multiplex PCR with BIOMED2 TRB-A/B primers. Via MiXCR, TCRdb re-called the multiplex PCR reads, giving one row per CDR3 protein. The sample records 5,500 to 8,000 distinct CDR3 sequences, 25% to 40% being singletons. This clonotype was sampled from a human donor who had recovered from COVID-19. Sequencing used blood. The chain carries TRBV6-5 and TRBJ1-4, with unresolved D. CDR3 residues: CASSYSGGENEKLFF. DNA of the CDR3: TGTGCCAGCAGTTACAGTGGTGGGGAAAATGAAAAACTGTTTTTT.